These 3 T cell receptor beta chains came from one sample sequenced in a study of identical twins. TCRdb ran MiXCR on the 5' RACE reads and lists one entry per CDR3 protein. The table lists fewer than 550,000 distinct CDR3 sequences, approximately 14% of them singletons, with roughly 0.46% in the top ten. This sample was shared with a second study, whose subject was yellow fever vaccine responses in identical twins.

Material: CD4+ T cells sorted from blood. The receptors here all came from a woman under 30 in good health.

The sample holds a few counts of this clonotype. This chain links TRBV10-3 with TRBJ2-1; 14 bases map to TRBD2. The CDR3 extends over 16 amino acids. Germline lookup yields CDR1 ENHRY and CDR2 SYGVKD. V lost 6 bases to trimming and J lost 6 bases; unmatched junction nucleotides: 7. The CDR3 region has the DNA TGTGCCATCAGCGAACTCGGGACTAGCGGGAGCAATGAGCAGTTCTTC. As protein: CAISELGTSGSNEQFF.

This clonotype was counted only a few times. The chain couples TRBV6-5 to TRBJ2-7, with 7 positions matching TRBD1. The CDR3 has 16 residues. Per germline, CDR1 MNHEY and CDR2 SVGAGI. Losses at the gene ends were 1 base for V and 6 bases for J; bases not matched to a gene: 12. The chain's CDR3 is CASSYFGQVGSSEQYF. DNA for the CDR3: TGTGCCAGCAGTTACTTTGGACAGGTTGGTTCTTCCGAGCAGTACTTC.

This clonotype turned up a few times. V usage is TRBV5-1 and J usage is TRBJ2-3; 8 bases fit TRBD2. The CDR3 has 15 residues. Germline loops: CDR1 SGHRS, CDR2 YFSETQ. V lost 4 bases and J lost 4; bases outside the gene matches: 8. DNA of the CDR3: TGCGCCAGCAGCCCGGGGGGGCAGGGTGCAGATACGCAGTATTTT. Amino acids: CASSPGGQGADTQYF.